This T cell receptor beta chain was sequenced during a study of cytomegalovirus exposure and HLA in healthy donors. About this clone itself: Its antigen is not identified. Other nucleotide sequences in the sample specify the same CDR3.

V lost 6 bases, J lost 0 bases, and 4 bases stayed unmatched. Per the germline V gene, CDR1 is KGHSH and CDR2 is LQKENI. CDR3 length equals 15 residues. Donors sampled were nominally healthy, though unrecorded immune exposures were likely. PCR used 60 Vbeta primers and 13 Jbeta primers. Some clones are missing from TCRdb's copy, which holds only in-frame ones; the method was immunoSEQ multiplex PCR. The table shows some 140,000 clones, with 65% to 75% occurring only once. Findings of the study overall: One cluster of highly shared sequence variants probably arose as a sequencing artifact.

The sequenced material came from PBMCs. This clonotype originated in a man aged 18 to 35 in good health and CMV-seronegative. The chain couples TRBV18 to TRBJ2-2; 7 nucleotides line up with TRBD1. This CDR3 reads CASSPGTANTGELFF. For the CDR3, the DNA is TGTGCCAGCTCCCCAGGGACAGCGAACACCGGGGAGCTGTTTTTT.